Shown below are 15 T cell receptor beta chains from a single sample sequenced in a study of blood T cell repertoires in COVID-19. The repertoire was sequenced with immunoSEQ multiplex PCR; TCRdb's copy has only in-frame clones and lacks some. This sample carries approximately 300,000 clones, roughly nine tenths of them seen once, and the ten largest clones take roughly 5.3%. The sample taken for sequencing was PBMCs or T cells enriched from blood (not recorded which). These receptor sequences come from a man aged 55 to 70 who had recovered from COVID-19.

The chain carries TRBV18 and TRBJ1-5, with a possible D match to TRBD1 (6 bases). Trimming pared 1 base from V and 5 bases from J, leaving 9 bases between. Germline V gene data show CDR1 as KGHSH and CDR2 as LQKENI. The CDR3 runs to 14 residues. CDR3 amino acids: CASSPQKGDQPQHF. The CDR3 nucleotides read TGTGCCAGCTCACCACAGAAGGGGGATCAGCCCCAGCATTTT.

This sequence joins TRBV12-2 and TRBJ2-1; the D segment call TRBD2 is taken from the table without a DNA check. TRBV12-2 is marked as a pseudogene. The CDR3 runs to 17 residues. CDR3 in amino acids: CASRLTLKELVGDEQFF. The CDR3 nucleotides are TGTGCAAGTCGCCTAACCCTAAAGGAACTAGTAGGCGATGAGCAGTTCTTC.

The genes are TRBV7-9 and TRBJ2-2, with TRBD2 identical over 7 bases. The CDR3 is 19 residues long. V shed 5 bases and J 0 bases; nucleotides not matched to a gene: 15. The germline CDR1 and CDR2 sequences are SEHNR and FQNEAQ (reference sequence). CDR3 protein: CASSPKQDGRSSNTGELFF. CDR3 sequence (DNA): TGTGCCAGCAGCCCTAAGCAGGACGGGAGGTCCTCGAACACCGGGGAGCTGTTTTTT.

The chain combines TRBV5-1 with TRBJ2-5; 11 bases line up with TRBD1. J gave up 6 bases and V 4 bases, and 8 bases lay outside the gene matches. Germline V gene data show CDR1 as SGHRS and CDR2 as YFSETQ. The CDR3 sequence is 15 residues long. Written as DNA, the CDR3 is TGCGCCAGCAGCACGGGACAGGGGGATAGGAAGACCCAGTACTTC. Its translation is CASSTGQGDRKTQYF. Full variable domain (missing parts from reference TRBV5-1 and TRBJ2-5): KAGVTQTPRYLIKTRGQQVTLSCSPISGHRSVSWYQQTPGQGLQFLFEYFSETQRNKGNFPGRFSGRQFSNSRSEMNVSTLELGDSALYLCASSTGQGDRKTQYFGPGTRLLVL.

The CDR3 loop is CASSPPPLGEGYTF. DNA of the CDR3: TGTGCCAGCTCACCACCCCCCTTGGGCGAGGGCTACACCTTC. The chain uses TRBV18 and TRBJ1-2, with D hard to call. Germline V CDR1 and CDR2: KGHSH, LQKENI. This CDR3 region has 14 residues. Trimming took off 0 bases at V and 8 bases at J, with 13 bases between the two ends.

To note about this clone: The sample carries other DNA sequences with the same CDR3. The genes are TRBV7-3 and TRBJ1-5; D is unclear. V was trimmed by 5 bases and J by 0 bases, leaving 5 bases between them. The CDR3 loop spans 13 amino acids. Germline values: CDR1 SGHTA, CDR2 FQGTGA. The CDR3 here is CASSPSSNQPQHF. The CDR3 DNA reads TGTGCCAGCAGCCCTAGTAGCAATCAGCCCCAGCATTTT.

The V call is TRBV19, the J call TRBJ2-5; 9 nucleotides match TRBD2. The CDR3 is 15 residues long. Losses at the gene ends were 5 bases for V and 3 bases for J; bases not matched to a gene: 7. Germline-derived CDR1 and CDR2 are LNHDA and SQIVND (reference sequence). The CDR3 protein is CASSSRGGGEETQYF. The CDR3 region has the DNA TGTGCCAGTAGTTCCCGCGGGGGGGGAGAAGAGACCCAGTACTTC.

The chain links TRBV28 to TRBJ2-3, with 9 bases that match TRBD2. CDR3 length equals 16 residues. The ends lost 3 bases at V and 7 bases at J; junction bases unmatched: 11. Germline CDR1 is MDHEN and CDR2 is SYDVKM. CDR3 sequence: CASSLSSAGGRNTQYF. CDR3 DNA sequence: TGTGCCAGCAGTTTGTCCAGTGCGGGAGGGAGAAATACGCAGTATTTT.

The J gene is TRBJ1-2, the V gene TRBV14, with a tentative D call TRBD1 (6 bases). Germline loops: CDR1 SGHDN, CDR2 FVKESK. Trimming took 3 bases from V and 4 from J, leaving 9 bases between them. CDR3 length: 13 amino acids. The CDR3 DNA reads TGTGCCAGCAGCCAGGACAGCCTCTATGGCTACACCTTC. Translating it yields CASSQDSLYGYTF.

The chain is built from TRBV5-1 and TRBJ2-2; the match to TRBD1 covers 8 bases. The germline V gene encodes CDR1 SGHRS and CDR2 YFSETQ. This CDR3 region has 16 residues. The trim removed 4 bases at V and 6 bases at J, leaving 11 bases unmatched. In DNA, the CDR3 is TGCGCCAGCAGCCTTGGACAGGGTGTATTATCCGGGGAGCTGTTTTTT. It yields the protein CASSLGQGVLSGELFF.

V gene TRBV5-4 combines with J gene TRBJ1-2; D is ambiguous. Germline CDR1 reads SGHNT; CDR2 reads YYREEE (reference sequence). This CDR3 is built from 16 residues. Trimming took 0 bases from V and 4 from J, leaving 16 bases between them. The CDR3 nucleotides are TGTGCCAGCAGCTTGGCCACCACAAACCCCCTCTATGGCTACACCTTC. Protein: CASSLATTNPLYGYTF.

The chain uses TRBV7-9 and TRBJ1-4, with D possibly being TRBD1 (6 bases). The CDR3 is made up of 15 amino acids. The germline V and J ends were trimmed by 5 bases and 0 bases, with 10 bases remaining between them. Per germline, CDR1 SEHNR and CDR2 FQNEAQ (reference sequence). CDR3: CASSPGVATNEKLFF. The DNA for the CDR3 is TGTGCCAGCAGCCCAGGGGTCGCAACTAATGAAAAACTGTTTTTT.

The V gene is TRBV4-2, the J gene TRBJ2-1; TRBD1 might be the D (5 bases). CDR3 size: 15 residues. The V and J ends lost 0 bases and 8 bases respectively, with 14 bases between them. Germline V gene sequence: CDR1 LGHNA, CDR2 YNFKEQ. CDR3 sequence (DNA): TGTGCCAGCAGCCAAGAGTCGCAGGGCCACGATGAGCAGTTCTTC. Encoded protein: CASSQESQGHDEQFF.

V usage is TRBV7-2 and J usage is TRBJ1-4; D remains ambiguous. V lost 1 base, J lost 8 bases, and 11 bases lay in between. The germline gives CDR1 SGHTA, CDR2 FQGNSA. The CDR3 has 14 amino acids. The CDR3 region has the DNA TGTGCCAGCAGCTTAGACGGAGGAAGCGAAAAACTGTTTTTT. The encoded protein is CASSLDGGSEKLFF.

This chain uses TRBV5-4 with TRBJ1-2; a weak D match, TRBD1 (5 bases). V lost 4 bases to trimming and J lost 2 bases, with 12 bases between them. This CDR3 region has 14 residues. The V gene's germline CDR1 is SGHNT and CDR2 YYREEE (reference sequence). The CDR3 coding sequence is TGTGCCAGCAGCCCTCCGACAGCCAACTATGGCTACACCTTC. As protein: CASSPPTANYGYTF.